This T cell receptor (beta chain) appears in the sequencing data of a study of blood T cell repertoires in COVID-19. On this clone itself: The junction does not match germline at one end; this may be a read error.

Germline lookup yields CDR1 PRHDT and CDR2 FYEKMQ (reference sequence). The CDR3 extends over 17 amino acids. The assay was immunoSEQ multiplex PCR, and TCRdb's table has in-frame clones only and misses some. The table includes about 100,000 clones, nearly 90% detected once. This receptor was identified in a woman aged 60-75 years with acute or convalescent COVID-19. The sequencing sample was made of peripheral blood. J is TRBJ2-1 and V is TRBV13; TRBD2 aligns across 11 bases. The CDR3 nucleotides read TGTGCCAGCAGATTAGAGTCGGGGACTAGCGGAAACAATGAGCAGTTCTTC. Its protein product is CASRLESGTSGNNEQFF.